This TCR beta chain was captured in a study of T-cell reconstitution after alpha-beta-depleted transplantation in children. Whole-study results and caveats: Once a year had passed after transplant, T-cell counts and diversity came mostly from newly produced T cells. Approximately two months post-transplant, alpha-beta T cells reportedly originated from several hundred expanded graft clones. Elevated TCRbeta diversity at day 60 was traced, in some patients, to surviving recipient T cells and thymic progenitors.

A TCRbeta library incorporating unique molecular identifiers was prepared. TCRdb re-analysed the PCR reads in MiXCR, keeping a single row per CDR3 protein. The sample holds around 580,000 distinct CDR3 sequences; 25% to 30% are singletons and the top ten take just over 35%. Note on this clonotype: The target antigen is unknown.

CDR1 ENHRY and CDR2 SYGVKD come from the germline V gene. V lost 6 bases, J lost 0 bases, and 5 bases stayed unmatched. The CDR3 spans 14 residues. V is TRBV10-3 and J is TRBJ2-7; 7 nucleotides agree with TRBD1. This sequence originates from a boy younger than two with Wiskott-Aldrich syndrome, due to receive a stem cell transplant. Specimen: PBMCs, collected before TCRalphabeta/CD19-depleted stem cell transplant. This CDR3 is CAISATGSSYEQYF. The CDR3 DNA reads TGTGCCATCAGCGCGACAGGGAGCTCCTACGAGCAGTACTTC.